The 2 T cell receptor beta chains below come from one sample, sequenced in a study of brain T cells in children with intractable seizures. Method: immunoSEQ multiplex PCR; TCRdb's copy keeps in-frame clones and lacks some. The repertoire holds hundreds of thousands of clones, with 85% to 95% as singletons. The time point was: blood from clinic visit 5 months post-surgery; TSC patient then seizure free. Source: peripheral blood, taken more than 4 months after surgery. The origin of the receptors is a boy in the first two years of life with tuberous sclerosis and intractable seizures.

V usage is TRBV5-4 and J usage is TRBJ2-1; perhaps TRBD2 as D (6 bases). Germline CDR1 SGHNT, CDR2 YYREEE (reference sequence). Trimming pared 4 bases from V and 2 bases from J, leaving 10 bases between. This CDR3 is built from 14 residues. The CDR3 nucleotides read TGTGCCAGCAGCGCAGCTAGCGCCTACAATGAGCAGTTCTTC. Translating it yields CASSAASAYNEQFF.

The chain uses TRBV24-1 and TRBJ2-3; 8 nucleotides line up with TRBD2. The CDR3 spans 17 residues. CDR1 and CDR2 from the germline V gene are KGHDR and SFDVKD. The V gene end was trimmed by 6 bases and the J gene end by 0 bases; junction bases not matched to a gene: 10. The CDR3 sequence: CATSPGSGALSTDTQYF. The CDR3 DNA reads as TGTGCCACCAGTCCTGGTAGCGGGGCTTTAAGCACAGATACGCAGTATTTT.